These 22 T cell receptor beta chains share one sample of origin, sequenced in a study of vaccination effects on CD4 cells after COVID-19. Pools of viral peptides were used by the ViraFEST assay to expand antigen-specific CD4+ T cells ahead of sequencing. Following culture for ten to eleven days, CD4+ T cells were isolated. Sometime from March through December 2020, the person acquired a SARS-CoV-2 infection that PCR confirmed. Antigen specificity for these receptors is unknown. The protocol was immunoSEQ multiplex PCR, while the TCRdb copy is restricted to in-frame clones and leaves out a portion. The sample consists of about 40,000 clones, around 78% of them appearing once. The sample was CD4+ T cells from PBMCs cultured with a peptide pool, taken before COVID-19 vaccination. The receptor set was obtained from a human donor who had a prior SARS-CoV-2 infection.

CDR3 nucleotides: TGTGCCAGCAGCGTTAGCGAAAGGGAGGACTACGAGCAGTACTTC. It encodes CASSVSEREDYEQYF. The V call is TRBV9, the J call TRBJ2-7, with a weak D call TRBD2 (6 bases). CDR3 length: 15 residues. V shed 2 bases and J shed 3 bases, with 15 bases lying between them. Germline CDR1 SGDLS, CDR2 YYNGEE. Full variable domain (outside the CDR3, taken from reference TRBV9 and TRBJ2-7): DSGVTQTPKHLITATGQRVTLRCSPRSGDLSVYWYQQSLDQGLQFLIQYYNGEERAKGNILERFSAQQFPDLHSELNLSSLELGDSALYFCASSVSEREDYEQYFGPGTRLTVT.

J is TRBJ2-1 and V is TRBV5-4, with D perhaps matching TRBD2 (5 bases). V shed 0 bases and J shed 0 bases, with 19 bases lying between them. The CDR3 has 19 amino acids. From germline, CDR1 is SGHNT and CDR2 YYREEE (reference sequence). CDR3 in amino acids: CASSLAASTSSYSYNEQFF. CDR3 sequence (DNA): TGTGCCAGCAGCTTGGCCGCTAGCACCTCTTCTTACTCCTACAATGAGCAGTTCTTC.

The CDR3 sequence is CASSRLLEGNGYTF. The CDR3 nucleotides read TGTGCCAGCAGCCGCCTCTTGGAGGGGAATGGCTACACCTTC. The chain recombines TRBV7-9 with TRBJ1-2; TRBD1 might be the D (5 bases). The germline CDR1 and CDR2 sequences are SEHNR and FQNEAQ (reference sequence). The CDR3 loop spans 14 amino acids. Trimming took off 5 bases at V and 6 bases at J, with 16 bases between the two ends.

The V and J genes are TRBV9 and TRBJ1-5; D is perhaps TRBD1 (6 bases). The CDR3 is 14 amino acids. Germline values: CDR1 SGDLS, CDR2 YYNGEE. The ends were cut back, 3 bases at V and 4 bases at J, with 11 bases in the middle. In nucleotides, the CDR3 is TGTGCCAGCAGCGGCGGACAGAGAAATCAGCCCCAGCATTTT. Protein product: CASSGGQRNQPQHF. Variable domain in full (rest from reference TRBV9 and TRBJ1-5): DSGVTQTPKHLITATGQRVTLRCSPRSGDLSVYWYQQSLDQGLQFLIQYYNGEERAKGNILERFSAQQFPDLHSELNLSSLELGDSALYFCASSGGQRNQPQHFGDGTRLSIL.

The table lists this clone with a few counts. The rearrangement uses TRBV12-5 and TRBJ1-3, with 8 positions matching TRBD1. This CDR3 has 18 amino acids. The V gene's germline CDR1 is LGHNT and CDR2 FRNRAP. The V and J ends lost 6 bases and 2 bases, in that order; junction bases with no gene match: 15. CDR3 in amino acids: CASGRGTGTFLPGNTIYF. Written as DNA, the CDR3 is TGTGCTAGTGGCCGAGGGACAGGTACCTTTCTCCCTGGAAACACCATATATTTT.

The CDR3 is CASSFGGGRVSYGYTF. Written as DNA, the CDR3 is TGTGCCAGCAGCTTCGGAGGGGGCAGGGTTTCGTATGGCTACACCTTC. V gene TRBV7-9 combines with J gene TRBJ1-2, with 7 bases that match TRBD1. V shed 3 bases, J shed 5 bases, and the junction held 12 bases outside the gene matches. The CDR3 has 16 residues. Germline CDR1 reads SEHNR; CDR2 reads FQNEAQ (reference sequence).

The gene calls are TRBV2 and TRBJ1-2, with D hard to call. Trimming removed 4 bases at V and 0 bases at J, with 9 bases between. The CDR3 sequence is 14 residues long. In germline, CDR1 is SNHLY, CDR2 FYNNEI. CDR3 DNA: TGTGCCAGCAGTGCCCCCAGAACTAACTATGGCTACACCTTC. Translating gives CASSAPRTNYGYTF.

This chain connects TRBV12-3 or TRBV12-4 to TRBJ1-2; D unresolved. Trimming stripped 3 bases from V and 4 bases from J, with 9 bases between. This CDR3 region has 13 residues. CDR3 sequence reads: CASSFSRFYGYTF. CDR3 in DNA: TGTGCCAGCAGTTTTAGCCGATTCTATGGCTACACCTTC.

CDR3 in amino acids: CASSLVKGWNYGYTF. As DNA, the CDR3 is TGTGCCAGCAGCTTAGTGAAGGGCTGGAACTATGGCTACACCTTC. V and J are TRBV11-2 and TRBJ1-2, with unresolved D. The germline gives CDR1 SGHAT, CDR2 FQNNGV. This CDR3 comprises 15 residues. V shed 1 base and J shed 2 bases, with 11 bases lying between them.

The V gene is TRBV5-1, the J gene TRBJ2-1, with 13 bases matching TRBD2. Germline V gives CDR1 SGHRS, CDR2 YFSETQ. After removal of 4 bases from V and 14 bases from J, the junction contained 12 bases not matched to a gene. This CDR3 has 15 residues. CDR3 amino acids: CASSPGTSGDLREFF. The CDR3 DNA follows: TGCGCCAGCAGCCCCGGGACTAGCGGGGACCTTAGGGAGTTCTTC. Supplemented by reference TRBV5-1 and TRBJ2-1, the full variable domain reads KAGVTQTPRYLIKTRGQQVTLSCSPISGHRSVSWYQQTPGQGLQFLFEYFSETQRNKGNFPGRFSGRQFSNSRSEMNVSTLELGDSALYLCASSPGTSGDLREFFGPGTRLTVL.

Of note for this clone: Other DNA sequences of this sample code for an identical CDR3. The V call is TRBV11-3, the J call TRBJ2-7, with D unresolved. Deletions cut 0 bases from V and 4 bases from J, with 4 bases between. Germline V gene sequence: CDR1 SGHNT, CDR2 YENEEA. CDR3 length: 12 amino acids. The CDR3 spells CASSLDRYEQYF. The CDR3 region has the DNA TGTGCCAGCAGCTTAGATCGGTACGAGCAGTACTTC.

V usage is TRBV7-8 and J usage is TRBJ2-2; TRBD2 matches at 11 bases. V lost 5 bases to trimming and J lost 6 bases; unmatched junction nucleotides: 11. The CDR3 runs 17 residues. Germline V CDR1 and CDR2: SGHVS, FQNEAQ. The CDR3 protein is CASSPKLAGAWPGELFF. CDR3 DNA: TGTGCCAGCAGCCCGAAACTAGCGGGGGCCTGGCCCGGGGAGCTGTTTTTT.

This clone is a singleton in its sample. The rearrangement joins TRBV28 to TRBJ2-6, with TRBD1 as a possible D gene (5 bases). Trimming stripped 11 bases from V and 0 bases from J, with 11 bases between. The germline gives CDR1 MDHEN, CDR2 SYDVKM. CDR3 length equals 14 residues. The CDR3 DNA reads as TGTGCCGCTGCAGGGATCTCTGGGGCCAACGTCCTGACTTTC. This sequence encodes CAAAGISGANVLTF.

V gene TRBV9 combines with J gene TRBJ2-7; D may be TRBD1 (5 bases). Germline loops: CDR1 SGDLS, CDR2 YYNGEE. Trimming stripped 0 bases from V and 4 bases from J, with 17 bases between. The CDR3 is 16 amino acids. CDR3: CASSVVGRDSYYEQYF. In DNA form, the CDR3 reads TGTGCCAGCAGCGTAGTAGGCCGTGACAGTTATTACGAGCAGTACTTC.

This chain connects TRBV7-8 to TRBJ2-5, with D unresolved. The germline CDR1 and CDR2 sequences are SGHVS and FQNEAQ. Between the trimmed V and J ends, which lost 0 bases and 1 base, there was a span of 15 bases. The CDR3 runs 17 residues. CDR3 DNA: TGTGCCAGCAGCTTAGCGGTTGACACCTGGGGCCAAGAGACCCAGTACTTC. Amino acids: CASSLAVDTWGQETQYF.

The chain uses TRBV11-2 and TRBJ2-3; 8 bases match TRBD2. The V gene's germline CDR1 is SGHAT and CDR2 FQNNGV. Unmatched junction bases numbered 10, after V lost 8 bases and J lost 6 bases. The CDR3 has 14 amino acids. The chain's CDR3 is CASFLRGARDTQYF. The DNA of the CDR3 is TGTGCCAGCTTCCTGCGGGGGGCTCGGGATACGCAGTATTTT. Full variable domain (outside the CDR3, taken from reference TRBV11-2 and TRBJ2-3): EAGVAQSPRYKIIEKRQSVAFWCNPISGHATLYWYQQILGQGPKLLIQFQNNGVVDDSQLPKDRFSAERLKGVDSTLKIQPAKLEDSAVYLCASFLRGARDTQYFGPGTRLTVL.

This sequence joins TRBV10-1 and TRBJ2-1; D possibly uses TRBD1 or TRBD2 (5 bases each). The germline V gene encodes CDR1 WNHNN and CDR2 SYGVQD (reference sequence). The CDR3 covers 16 residues. V gave up 0 bases and J gave up 0 bases, with 9 bases separating them. The CDR3, as DNA: TGCGCCAGCAGTGAGTCGGGGGTGCCCTCCTACAATGAGCAGTTCTTC. Translated: CASSESGVPSYNEQFF.

The chain recombines TRBV4-1 with TRBJ2-5; no reliable D call. Trimming took 0 bases from V and 4 from J, leaving 12 bases between them. The CDR3 is 15 residues long. CDR1 and CDR2 from the germline V gene are MGHRA and YSYEKL. CDR3 amino acids: CASSQEQLIGETQYF. CDR3 nucleotide sequence: TGCGCCAGCAGCCAAGAACAACTAATAGGAGAGACCCAGTACTTC.

This clone has just a few counts. The J gene is TRBJ2-1, the V gene TRBV4-1, with unresolved D. The CDR3 spans 16 residues. The ends were cut back, 0 bases at V and 0 bases at J, with 9 bases in the middle. Germline-derived CDR1 and CDR2 are MGHRA and YSYEKL. The CDR3 nucleotides are TGCGCCAGCAGCCAAGATGTGGCGATCTCCTACAATGAGCAGTTCTTC. Its protein is CASSQDVAISYNEQFF.

The chain couples TRBV11-3 to TRBJ2-1; 7 bases map to TRBD2. Germline V gene lookup returns CDR1 SGHNT and CDR2 YENEEA. Losses at the gene ends were 5 bases for V and 1 base for J; bases not matched to a gene: 8. The CDR3 has 16 residues. CDR3 sequence reads: CASSARGSGSYNEQFF. The CDR3, as DNA: TGTGCCAGCAGCGCGCGCGGGAGTGGATCCTACAATGAGCAGTTCTTC.

The chain couples TRBV2 to TRBJ1-4; TRBD1 might be the D (5 bases). Germline-derived CDR1 and CDR2 are SNHLY and FYNNEI. The CDR3 has 13 residues. The V end lost 8 bases, the J end lost 3 bases, and 10 bases lay between the germline ends. CDR3 nucleotide sequence: TGTGCCAGCGGGGGAATCGCTAATGAAAAACTGTTTTTT. The encoded protein is CASGGIANEKLFF.

V gene TRBV4-3 combines with J gene TRBJ1-2; D call uncertain. CDR3 size: 15 residues. CDR1 and CDR2 from the germline V gene are LGHNA and YSLEER. V was clipped by 0 bases and J by 4 bases, with 12 bases between them. This CDR3 reads CASSQDGVGRYGYTF. CDR3 in DNA: TGCGCCAGCAGCCAAGATGGCGTAGGCCGCTATGGCTACACCTTC.